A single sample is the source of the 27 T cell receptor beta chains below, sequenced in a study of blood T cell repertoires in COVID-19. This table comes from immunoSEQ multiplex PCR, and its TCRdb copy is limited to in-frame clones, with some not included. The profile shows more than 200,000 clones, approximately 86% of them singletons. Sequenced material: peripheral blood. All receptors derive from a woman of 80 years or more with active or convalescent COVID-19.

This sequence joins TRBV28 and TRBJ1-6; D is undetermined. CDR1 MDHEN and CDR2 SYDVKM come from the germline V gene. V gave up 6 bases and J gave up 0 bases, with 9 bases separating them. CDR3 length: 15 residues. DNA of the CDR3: TGTGCCAGCAGGCCCCGGGGCTCCTATAATTCACCCCTCCACTTT. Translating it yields CASRPRGSYNSPLHF.

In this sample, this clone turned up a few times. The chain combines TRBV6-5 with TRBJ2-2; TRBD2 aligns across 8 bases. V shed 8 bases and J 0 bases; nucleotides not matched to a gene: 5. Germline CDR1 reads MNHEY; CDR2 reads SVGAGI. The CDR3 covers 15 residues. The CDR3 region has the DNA TGTGCCAGCTCTCCGGGGGGGCCGAACACCGGGGAGCTGTTTTTT. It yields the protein CASSPGGPNTGELFF.

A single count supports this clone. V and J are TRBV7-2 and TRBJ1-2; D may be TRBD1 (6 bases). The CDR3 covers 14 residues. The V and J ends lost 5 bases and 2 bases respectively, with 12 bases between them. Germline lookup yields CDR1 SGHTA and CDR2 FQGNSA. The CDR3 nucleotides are TGTGCCAGCAGCGTAACAGGGTACAACTATGGCTACACCTTC. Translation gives CASSVTGYNYGYTF.

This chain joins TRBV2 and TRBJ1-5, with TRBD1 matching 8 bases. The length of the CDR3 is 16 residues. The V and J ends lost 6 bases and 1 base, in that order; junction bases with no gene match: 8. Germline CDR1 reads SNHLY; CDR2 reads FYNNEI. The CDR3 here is CASRQTGGGSNQPQHF. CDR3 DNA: TGTGCCAGCAGGCAAACAGGGGGAGGGAGCAATCAGCCCCAGCATTTT.

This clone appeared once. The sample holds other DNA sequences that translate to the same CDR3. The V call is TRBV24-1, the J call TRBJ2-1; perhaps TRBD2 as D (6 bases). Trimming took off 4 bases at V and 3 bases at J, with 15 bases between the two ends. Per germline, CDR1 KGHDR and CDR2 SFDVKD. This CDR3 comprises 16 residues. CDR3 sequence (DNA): TGTGCCACCAGTGAAGGCTGGGACTCGAACTACAATGAGCAGTTCTTC. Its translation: CATSEGWDSNYNEQFF.

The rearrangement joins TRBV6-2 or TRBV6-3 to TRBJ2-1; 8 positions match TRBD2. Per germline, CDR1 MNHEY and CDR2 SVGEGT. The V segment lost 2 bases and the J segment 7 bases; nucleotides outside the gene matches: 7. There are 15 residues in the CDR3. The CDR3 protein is CASSYPAGGRNEQFF. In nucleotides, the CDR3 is TGTGCCAGCAGTTACCCCGCGGGGGGCCGTAATGAGCAGTTCTTC.

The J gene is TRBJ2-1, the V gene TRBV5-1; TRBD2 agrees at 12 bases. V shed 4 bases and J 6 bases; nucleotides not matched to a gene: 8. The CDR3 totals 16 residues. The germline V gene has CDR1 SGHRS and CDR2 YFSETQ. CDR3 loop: CASSPGTSGLTNEQFF. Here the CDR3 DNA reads TGCGCCAGCAGCCCGGGGACTAGCGGGCTAACCAATGAGCAGTTCTTC. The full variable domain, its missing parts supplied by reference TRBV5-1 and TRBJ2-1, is KAGVTQTPRYLIKTRGQQVTLSCSPISGHRSVSWYQQTPGQGLQFLFEYFSETQRNKGNFPGRFSGRQFSNSRSEMNVSTLELGDSALYLCASSPGTSGLTNEQFFGPGTRLTVL.

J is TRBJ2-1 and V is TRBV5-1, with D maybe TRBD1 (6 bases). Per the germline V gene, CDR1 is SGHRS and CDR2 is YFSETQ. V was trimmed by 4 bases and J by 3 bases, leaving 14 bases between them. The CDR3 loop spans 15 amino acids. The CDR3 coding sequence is TGCGCCAGCAGCACAACAGGGACGCTCTACAATGAGCAGTTCTTC. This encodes CASSTTGTLYNEQFF. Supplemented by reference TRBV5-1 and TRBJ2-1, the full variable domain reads KAGVTQTPRYLIKTRGQQVTLSCSPISGHRSVSWYQQTPGQGLQFLFEYFSETQRNKGNFPGRFSGRQFSNSRSEMNVSTLELGDSALYLCASSTTGTLYNEQFFGPGTRLTVL.

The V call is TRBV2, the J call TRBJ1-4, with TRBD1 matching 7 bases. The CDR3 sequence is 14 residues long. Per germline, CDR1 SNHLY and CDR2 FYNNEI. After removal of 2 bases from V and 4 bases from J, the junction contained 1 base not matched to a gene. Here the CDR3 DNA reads TGTGCCAGCAGTGAAAACAGGGGTAATGAAAAACTGTTTTTT. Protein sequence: CASSENRGNEKLFF. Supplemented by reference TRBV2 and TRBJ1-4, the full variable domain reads EPEVTQTPSHQVTQMGQEVILRCVPISNHLYFYWYRQILGQKVEFLVSFYNNEISEKSEIFDDQFSVERPDGSNFTLKIRSTKLEDSAMYFCASSENRGNEKLFFGSGTQLSVL.

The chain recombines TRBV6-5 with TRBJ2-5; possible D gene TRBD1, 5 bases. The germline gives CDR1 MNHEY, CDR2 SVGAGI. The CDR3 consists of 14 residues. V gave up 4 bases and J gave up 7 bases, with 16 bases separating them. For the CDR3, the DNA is TGTGCCAGCAGTTTTTCAAAGGGGCCAGGGACCCAGTACTTC. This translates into CASSFSKGPGTQYF.

CDR3 protein: CASSLGTGGGYGYTF. The CDR3 region has the DNA TGTGCCAGCTCACTAGGGACAGGGGGCGGCTATGGCTACACCTTC. The chain couples TRBV18 to TRBJ1-2; 12 bases fit TRBD1. The CDR3 consists of 15 residues. V lost 4 bases to trimming and J lost 4 bases; unmatched junction nucleotides: 4. Germline CDR1 KGHSH, CDR2 LQKENI.

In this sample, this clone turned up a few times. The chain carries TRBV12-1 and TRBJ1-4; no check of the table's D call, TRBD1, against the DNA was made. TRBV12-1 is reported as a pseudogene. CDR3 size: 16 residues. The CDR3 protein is CASSFASWLTNEKLFF. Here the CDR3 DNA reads TGTGCCAGCAGCTTTGCATCGTGGCTGACTAATGAAAAACTGTTTTTT.

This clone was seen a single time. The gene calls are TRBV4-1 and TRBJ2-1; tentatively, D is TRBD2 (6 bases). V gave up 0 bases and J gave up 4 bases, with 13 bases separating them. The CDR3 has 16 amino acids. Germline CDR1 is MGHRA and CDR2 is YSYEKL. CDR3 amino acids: CASSQDNRDLYNEQFF. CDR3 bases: TGCGCCAGCAGCCAAGATAACCGGGACTTATACAATGAGCAGTTCTTC.

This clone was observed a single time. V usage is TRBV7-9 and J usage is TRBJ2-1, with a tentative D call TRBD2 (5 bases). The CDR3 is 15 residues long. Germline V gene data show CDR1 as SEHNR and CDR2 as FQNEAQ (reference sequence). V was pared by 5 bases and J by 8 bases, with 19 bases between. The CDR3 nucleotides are TGTGCCAGCAGCGTATTATCCGGACGGGGAGATGAGCAGTTCTTC. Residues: CASSVLSGRGDEQFF.

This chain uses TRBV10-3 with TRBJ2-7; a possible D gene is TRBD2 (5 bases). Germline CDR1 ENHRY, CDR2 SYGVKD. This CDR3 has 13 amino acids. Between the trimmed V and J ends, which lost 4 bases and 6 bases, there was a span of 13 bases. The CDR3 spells CAISAIQEAEQYF. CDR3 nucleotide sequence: TGTGCCATCAGTGCAATTCAGGAGGCCGAGCAGTACTTC.

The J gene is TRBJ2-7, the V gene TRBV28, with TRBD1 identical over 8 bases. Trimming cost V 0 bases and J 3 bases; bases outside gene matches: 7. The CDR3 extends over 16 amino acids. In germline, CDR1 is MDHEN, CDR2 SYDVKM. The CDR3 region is CASSLWGQVGLYEQYF. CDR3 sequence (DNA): TGTGCCAGCAGTTTATGGGGACAGGTTGGTCTCTACGAGCAGTACTTC.

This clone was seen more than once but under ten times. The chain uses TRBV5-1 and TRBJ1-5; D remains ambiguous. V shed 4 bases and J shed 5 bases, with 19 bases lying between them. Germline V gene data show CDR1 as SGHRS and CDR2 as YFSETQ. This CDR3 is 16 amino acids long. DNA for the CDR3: TGCGCCAGCAGCCAAGCCCCCCACGGAGGAGATCAGCCCCAGCATTTT. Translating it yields CASSQAPHGGDQPQHF.

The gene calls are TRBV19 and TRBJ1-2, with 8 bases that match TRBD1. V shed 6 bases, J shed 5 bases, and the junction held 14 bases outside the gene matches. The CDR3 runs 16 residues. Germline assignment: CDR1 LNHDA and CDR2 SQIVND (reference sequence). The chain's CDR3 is CASRTYLDRDDYGYTF. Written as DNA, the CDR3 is TGTGCCAGTAGGACCTACCTGGACAGGGACGATTATGGCTACACCTTC.

CDR3 coding DNA: TGTGCCAGCAGCTTACAGGGGACCTCTTATCAAGAGACCCAGTACTTC. Translation gives CASSLQGTSYQETQYF. This rearrangement joins TRBV5-6 to TRBJ2-5; 7 nucleotides align to TRBD1. This CDR3 is built from 16 residues. Germline V gene data show CDR1 as SGHDT and CDR2 as YYEEEE. The J segment lost 2 bases and the V segment lost 2 bases, leaving 9 bases of the junction unmatched.

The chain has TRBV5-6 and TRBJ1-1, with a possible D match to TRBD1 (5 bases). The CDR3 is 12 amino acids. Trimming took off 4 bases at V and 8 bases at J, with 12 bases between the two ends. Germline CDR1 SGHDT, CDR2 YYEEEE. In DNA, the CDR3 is TGTGCCAGCAGCCTCGGGACTCAGGAAGCTTTCTTT. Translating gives CASSLGTQEAFF. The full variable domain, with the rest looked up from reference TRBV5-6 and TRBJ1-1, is DAGVTQSPTHLIKTRGQQVTLRCSPKSGHDTVSWYQQALGQGPQFIFQYYEEEERQRGNFPDRFSGHQFPNYSSELNVNALLLGDSALYLCASSLGTQEAFFGQGTRLTVV.

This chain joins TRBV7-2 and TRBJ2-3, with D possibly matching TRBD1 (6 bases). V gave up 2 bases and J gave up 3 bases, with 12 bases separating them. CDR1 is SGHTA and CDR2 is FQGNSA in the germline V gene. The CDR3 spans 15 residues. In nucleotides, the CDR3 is TGTGCCAGCAGCTTATTAGGACAGAGAACAGATACGCAGTATTTT. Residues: CASSLLGQRTDTQYF.

As DNA, the CDR3 is TGCGCCAGCAGCTTCGGGGGACTAGCGGGTACAGATACGCAGTATTTT. It codes for CASSFGGLAGTDTQYF. The V call is TRBV5-1, the J call TRBJ2-3; 12 bases map to TRBD2. Per the germline V gene, CDR1 is SGHRS and CDR2 is YFSETQ. The ends lost 2 bases at V and 3 bases at J; junction bases unmatched: 4. The CDR3 extends over 16 amino acids.

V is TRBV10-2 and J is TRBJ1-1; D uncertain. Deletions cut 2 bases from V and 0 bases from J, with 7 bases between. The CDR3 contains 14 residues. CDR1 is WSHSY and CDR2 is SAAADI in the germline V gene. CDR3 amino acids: CASSERRMNTEAFF. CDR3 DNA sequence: TGCGCCAGCAGTGAGAGGCGGATGAACACTGAAGCTTTCTTT.

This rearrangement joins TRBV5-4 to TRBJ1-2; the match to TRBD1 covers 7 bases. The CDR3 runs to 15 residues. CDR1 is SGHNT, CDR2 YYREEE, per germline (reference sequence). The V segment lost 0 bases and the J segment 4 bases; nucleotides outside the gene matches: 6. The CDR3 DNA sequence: TGTGCCAGCAGCTTGGGAACGACAGGGAGCTATGGCTACACCTTC. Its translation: CASSLGTTGSYGYTF.

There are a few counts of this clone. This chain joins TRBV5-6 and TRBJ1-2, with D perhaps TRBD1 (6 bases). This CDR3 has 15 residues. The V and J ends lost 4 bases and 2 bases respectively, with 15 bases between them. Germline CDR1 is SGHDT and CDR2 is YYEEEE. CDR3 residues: CASSRGAGANYGYTF. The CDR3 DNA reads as TGTGCCAGCAGCCGGGGGGCAGGAGCGAACTATGGCTACACCTTC.

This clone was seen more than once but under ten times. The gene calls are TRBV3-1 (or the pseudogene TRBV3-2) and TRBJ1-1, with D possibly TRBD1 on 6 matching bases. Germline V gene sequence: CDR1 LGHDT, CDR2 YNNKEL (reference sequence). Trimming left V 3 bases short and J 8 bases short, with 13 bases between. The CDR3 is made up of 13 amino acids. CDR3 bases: TGTGCCAGCAGCCACCGAGGGGGGGGAGAAGCTTTCTTT. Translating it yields CASSHRGGGEAFF.

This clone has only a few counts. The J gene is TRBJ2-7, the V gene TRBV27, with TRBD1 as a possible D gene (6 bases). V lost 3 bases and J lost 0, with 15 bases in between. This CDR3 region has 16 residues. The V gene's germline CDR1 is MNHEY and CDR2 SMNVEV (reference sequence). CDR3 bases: TGTGCCAGCAGTTTTCTGAGGGGGTACAGCTCCTACGAGCAGTACTTC. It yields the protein CASSFLRGYSSYEQYF.